This T cell receptor beta chain comes out of a study of T cell responses to AZD1222 COVID-19 vaccine. The CDR3 runs to 15 residues. From germline, CDR1 is SGDLS and CDR2 YYNGEE. Trimming took 3 bases from V and 7 from J; bases not matched to a gene: 4. Clones were read by immunoSEQ multiplex PCR, and TCRdb kept only the in-frame ones, dropping some. The profile shows about 78,000 clones, 90% of them singletons. Sequenced here: peripheral blood, sampled 28 days after the second AZD1222 dose. This TCR was recovered from an adult who received the AZD1222 COVID-19 vaccine. The V gene is TRBV9, the J gene TRBJ1-4, with 12 nucleotides matching TRBD1. CDR3 coding DNA: TGTGCCAGCAGCGCCGGGACAGGGGGCTCTGAAAAACTGTTTTTT. Protein product: CASSAGTGGSEKLFF.